This T cell receptor beta chain derives from a study of T cell responses to AZD1222 COVID-19 vaccine. This clone was seen a single time. CDR3 length equals 16 residues. V shed 2 bases, J shed 10 bases, and the junction held 8 bases outside the gene matches. Germline values: CDR1 MNHEY, CDR2 SVGAGI. This table comes from immunoSEQ multiplex PCR, and its TCRdb copy is limited to in-frame clones, with some not included. The sample lists roughly 150,000 clones; about nine tenths were seen once. The receptor's source is an adult who received the AZD1222 COVID-19 vaccine. The sample here was peripheral blood, taken 28 days after the second AZD1222 dose. The gene calls are TRBV6-5 and TRBJ2-1, with 13 bases that match TRBD2. DNA for the CDR3: TGTGCCAGCAGTTACACCACTAGCGGGGGGGCCGGAGAGCAGTTCTTC. It translates to CASSYTTSGGAGEQFF.